The 28 T cell receptor beta chains reported below all come from one sample, sequenced in a study of shared T cell receptors in the human thymus. Produced via immunoSEQ multiplex PCR; TCRdb's table is partial and in-frame only. Of some 760,000 clones listed, approximately 85% are singletons. These same data were also listed under a study on human thymus T cells.

Sequencing input: thymocytes. All receptors derive from a girl less than two years old with a congenital heart defect.

The J gene is TRBJ1-6, the V gene TRBV14; TRBD1 aligns across 11 bases. V shed 0 bases and J 9 bases; nucleotides not matched to a gene: 16. Germline loops: CDR1 SGHDN, CDR2 FVKESK. This CDR3 is 20 amino acids long. Here the CDR3 reads CASSQDRMRDRGIVGSPLHF. The DNA for the CDR3 is TGTGCCAGCAGCCAAGACAGAATGCGGGACAGGGGGATTGTAGGTTCACCCCTCCACTTT. Complete variable domain (other parts from reference TRBV14 and TRBJ1-6): EAGVTQFPSHSVIEKGQTVTLRCDPISGHDNLYWYRRVMGKEIKFLLHFVKESKQDESGMPNNRFLAERTGGTYSTLKVQPAELEDSGVYFCASSQDRMRDRGIVGSPLHFGNGTRLTVT.

This chain uses TRBV5-1 with TRBJ1-1; possibly TRBD1 for D (5 bases). Germline V gene data show CDR1 as SGHRS and CDR2 as YFSETQ. The V and J ends lost 4 bases and 6 bases respectively, with 13 bases between them. This CDR3 is built from 13 residues. The CDR3 spells CASSVRGEAEAFF. The CDR3 nucleotides read TGCGCCAGCAGCGTAAGGGGTGAGGCTGAAGCTTTCTTT.

J is TRBJ1-1 and V is TRBV11-2; weak D call: TRBD1 (5 bases). The length of the CDR3 is 16 residues. The V end lost 5 bases, the J end lost 3 bases, and 19 bases lay between the germline ends. In germline, CDR1 is SGHAT, CDR2 FQNNGV. Here the CDR3 DNA reads TGTGCCAGCAGCCTAGGGCGGGGGGATGATGACACTGAAGCTTTCTTT. Translating gives CASSLGRGDDDTEAFF. The full variable domain, with the rest looked up from reference TRBV11-2 and TRBJ1-1, is EAGVAQSPRYKIIEKRQSVAFWCNPISGHATLYWYQQILGQGPKLLIQFQNNGVVDDSQLPKDRFSAERLKGVDSTLKIQPAKLEDSAVYLCASSLGRGDDDTEAFFGQGTRLTVV.

This chain uses TRBV6-6 with TRBJ2-1, with 7 positions matching TRBD2. With V trimmed by 6 bases and J by 1 base, 6 bases remained unmatched. The CDR3 spans 15 residues. Looked up from germline, CDR1 is MNHNY and CDR2 is SVGAGI (reference sequence). The CDR3 coding sequence is TGTGCCAGCAGAGCCGGACTAGTTTCCTACAATGAGCAGTTCTTC. It specifies CASRAGLVSYNEQFF.

This chain joins TRBV9 and TRBJ1-2, with D possibly TRBD1 on 5 matching bases. Germline assignment: CDR1 SGDLS and CDR2 YYNGEE. CDR3 size: 18 residues. Trimming took 5 bases from V and 4 from J, leaving 27 bases between them. CDR3 residues: CASSENPRATSSLYGYTF. CDR3 bases: TGTGCCAGCAGTGAAAACCCCAGGGCCACCTCATCACTCTATGGCTACACCTTC.

This clone has more than one count but fewer than ten. The V and J genes are TRBV19 and TRBJ2-7; 8 nucleotides match TRBD2. The CDR3 totals 16 residues. Germline assignment: CDR1 LNHDA and CDR2 SQIVND (reference sequence). V lost 4 bases to trimming and J lost 0 bases; unmatched junction nucleotides: 8. As DNA, the CDR3 is TGTGCCAGTAGTACCCCGAGGCGGGGGGCCTCCTACGAGCAGTACTTC. This gives the protein CASSTPRRGASYEQYF.

The chain recombines TRBV7-9 with TRBJ2-7, with TRBD1 identical over 8 bases. The CDR3 is 18 amino acids. Unmatched junction bases numbered 14, after V lost 2 bases and J lost 2 bases. The germline gives CDR1 SEHNR, CDR2 FQNEAQ (reference sequence). CDR3 DNA sequence: TGTGCCAGCAGCTTAATACGTTGTCGACAGGGGATAACCTACGAGCAGTACTTC. It is translated as CASSLIRCRQGITYEQYF.

The V gene is TRBV2, the J gene TRBJ1-5; TRBD1 matches at 7 bases. CDR3 length: 17 amino acids. J was trimmed by 0 bases and V by 6 bases; bases with no gene match: 11. Germline assignment: CDR1 SNHLY and CDR2 FYNNEI. In DNA, the CDR3 is TGTGCCAGCAGAGCTTCCCGGGACAGAAATAGCAATCAGCCCCAGCATTTT. The encoded protein is CASRASRDRNSNQPQHF.

The chain uses TRBV10-3 and TRBJ1-6; 9 bases match TRBD1. There are 17 residues in the CDR3. CDR1 is ENHRY, CDR2 SYGVKD, per germline. The ends lost 2 bases at V and 7 bases at J; junction bases unmatched: 9. For the CDR3, the DNA is TGTGCCATCAGTGAGCGAGGGGACAGGGATTGGAATTCACCCCTCCACTTT. Residues: CAISERGDRDWNSPLHF.

This chain joins TRBV19 and TRBJ1-2; D is uncertain. Trimming left V 8 bases short and J 4 bases short, with 8 bases between. Germline V CDR1 and CDR2: LNHDA, SQIVND (reference sequence). The CDR3 sequence is 11 residues long. The CDR3 spells CASQDVYGYTF. The CDR3 coding sequence is TGTGCCAGTCAGGATGTCTATGGCTACACCTTC.

The chain carries TRBV7-2 and TRBJ1-2; no firm D call. The CDR3 has 16 amino acids. Trimming removed 5 bases from V and 2 bases from J, with 18 bases in between. Germline V gene sequence: CDR1 SGHTA, CDR2 FQGNSA. The CDR3 DNA reads TGTGCCAGCAGCCCCCGACCGGGGAACTTAAACTATGGCTACACCTTC. Amino acid sequence: CASSPRPGNLNYGYTF.

This rearrangement joins TRBV7-2 to TRBJ1-1; D possibly corresponds to TRBD1 (6 bases). This CDR3 comprises 12 residues. Deletions cut 7 bases from V and 8 bases from J, with 14 bases between. Germline V lookup: CDR1 SGHTA, CDR2 FQGNSA. This chain's CDR3 is CASKPGGTEAFF. CDR3 DNA sequence: TGTGCCAGCAAACCGGGGGGGACAGAAGCTTTCTTT.

The chain is built from TRBV19 and TRBJ1-1, with D maybe TRBD1 (6 bases). Trimming stripped 6 bases from V and 3 bases from J, with 29 bases between. In germline, CDR1 is LNHDA, CDR2 SQIVND (reference sequence). The CDR3 contains 19 residues. DNA for the CDR3: TGTGCCAGTAGAGGGATAGGGACACTAAAGCCGGTTGAGGACACTGAAGCTTTCTTT. This encodes CASRGIGTLKPVEDTEAFF.

The V call is TRBV5-6, the J call TRBJ1-1; D might be TRBD1 (6 bases). CDR3 length: 16 residues. Germline V gene lookup returns CDR1 SGHDT and CDR2 YYEEEE. V was trimmed by 2 bases and J by 3 bases, leaving 17 bases between them. The CDR3 DNA is TGTGCCAGCAGCTTAATTCCCAGGGGAGCTGACACTGAAGCTTTCTTT. Encoded protein: CASSLIPRGADTEAFF.

CDR3 protein: CASRYRDNEQFF. CDR3 nucleotide sequence: TGTGCCAGCAGGTACAGAGACAATGAGCAGTTCTTC. The rearrangement uses TRBV5-6 and TRBJ2-1; D not certain. The V and J ends lost 5 bases and 5 bases respectively, with 8 bases between them. This CDR3 contains 12 residues. Germline values: CDR1 SGHDT, CDR2 YYEEEE.

This chain connects TRBV10-3 to TRBJ2-7; tentative D call: TRBD2 (5 bases). In germline, CDR1 is ENHRY, CDR2 SYGVKD. Trimming took off 2 bases at V and 4 bases at J, with 15 bases between the two ends. The CDR3 consists of 15 residues. CDR3 sequence (DNA): TGTGCCATCAGTGAGGAACCGGGAACCAGATACGAGCAGTACTTC. Amino acids: CAISEEPGTRYEQYF.

The V call is TRBV6-5, the J call TRBJ1-1, with TRBD1 identical over 8 bases. CDR1 and CDR2 (germline): MNHEY, SVGAGI. V gave up 6 bases and J gave up 3 bases; unmatched junction bases: 3. This CDR3 has 13 amino acids. CDR3 nucleotide sequence: TGTGCCAGCAGCACGGGACAGGACACTGAAGCTTTCTTT. Its translation is CASSTGQDTEAFF.

This clone was found a few times. This chain uses TRBV6-1 with TRBJ1-2, with D possibly being TRBD1 (6 bases). The V end lost 6 bases, the J end lost 2 bases, and 10 bases lay between the germline ends. CDR3 length: 13 amino acids. The germline CDR1 and CDR2 sequences are MNHNS and SASEGT. The CDR3 reads CASSVQGNYGYTF. CDR3 sequence (DNA): TGTGCCAGCAGCGTACAGGGAAACTATGGCTACACCTTC.

This chain links TRBV5-8 with TRBJ1-4; tentatively, D is TRBD1 (6 bases). Between the trimmed V and J ends, which lost 6 bases and 4 bases, there was a span of 13 bases. CDR1 is SGHTS, CDR2 YDEGEE, per germline. The CDR3 totals 14 residues. CDR3 region: CASNYGQHNEKLFF. The CDR3 bases are TGTGCCAGCAACTATGGACAGCATAATGAAAAACTGTTTTTT. Filled out from reference TRBV5-8 and TRBJ1-4, the complete variable domain reads EAGVTQSPTHLIKTRGQQATLRCSPISGHTSVYWYQQALGLGLQFLLWYDEGEERNRGNFPPRFSGRQFPNYSSELNVNALELEDSALYLCASNYGQHNEKLFFGSGTQLSVL.

The chain uses TRBV4-1 and TRBJ1-5; no firm D call. V shed 3 bases and J shed 9 bases, with 6 bases lying between them. Per germline, CDR1 MGHRA and CDR2 YSYEKL. CDR3 length equals 11 residues. The CDR3 DNA follows: TGCGCCAGCAGCCATCCGGGGCCCCAGCATTTT. Protein product: CASSHPGPQHF.

The chain carries TRBV27 and TRBJ1-5; D might be TRBD1 (5 bases). CDR3 length: 16 residues. Trimming removed 5 bases at V and 5 bases at J, with 19 bases between. Germline V gene sequence: CDR1 MNHEY, CDR2 SMNVEV (reference sequence). The CDR3 loop is CASSPRTQRPHQPQHF. DNA for the CDR3: TGTGCCAGCAGTCCGCGGACACAAAGGCCCCATCAGCCCCAGCATTTT.

The chain couples TRBV5-5 to TRBJ2-2; TRBD2 might be the D (5 bases). The CDR3 sequence is 13 residues long. The germline CDR1 and CDR2 sequences are SGHKS and YYEKEE (reference sequence). V was trimmed by 2 bases and J by 4 bases, leaving 6 bases between them. As DNA, the CDR3 is TGTGCCAGCAGCTTCGGAGGCACCGGGGAGCTGTTTTTT. Protein product: CASSFGGTGELFF.

This clone occurred a few times. The chain uses TRBV14 and TRBJ2-7; possible D gene TRBD2, 7 bases. This CDR3 has 16 amino acids. V lost 4 bases, J lost 3 bases, and 19 bases lay in between. Germline CDR1 SGHDN, CDR2 FVKESK. CDR3 loop: CASSPRGGGSFYEQYF. The CDR3 region has the DNA TGTGCCAGCAGCCCCCGCGGGGGCGGGTCCTTCTACGAGCAGTACTTC.

The rearrangement joins TRBV6-1 to TRBJ1-2, with TRBD1 matching 9 bases. From germline, CDR1 is MNHNS and CDR2 SASEGT. With 2 bases clipped from V and 8 bases from J, the junction kept 6 bases outside the gene matches. CDR3 length: 14 amino acids. Here the CDR3 reads CASSERQGGRGYTF. CDR3 nucleotide sequence: TGTGCCAGCAGTGAAAGACAGGGGGGTAGAGGCTACACCTTC.

The chain couples TRBV27 to TRBJ2-4; TRBD1 agrees at 9 bases. Losses at the gene ends were 5 bases for V and 0 bases for J; bases not matched to a gene: 17. The V gene's germline CDR1 is MNHEY and CDR2 SMNVEV (reference sequence). The CDR3 spans 20 residues. CDR3 sequence: CASSPTPGQGLFRAKNIQYF. The DNA for the CDR3 is TGTGCCAGCAGTCCAACTCCGGGACAGGGTCTTTTCCGAGCCAAAAACATTCAGTACTTC.

The chain couples TRBV5-1 to TRBJ1-3; D gene ambiguous. In germline, CDR1 is SGHRS, CDR2 YFSETQ. CDR3 size: 14 residues. With 0 bases removed from V and 3 bases from J, the gap between germline ends came to 7 bases. The CDR3 reads CASSLEPNGNTIYF. As DNA, the CDR3 is TGCGCCAGCAGCTTGGAGCCTAATGGAAACACCATATATTTT.

This rearrangement joins TRBV6-1 to TRBJ1-4; D possibly corresponds to TRBD1 (6 bases). This CDR3 is built from 15 residues. The germline V and J ends were trimmed by 3 bases and 5 bases, with 13 bases remaining between them. From germline, CDR1 is MNHNS and CDR2 SASEGT. The CDR3 spells CASSEGHAQNEKLFF. CDR3 bases: TGTGCCAGCAGTGAGGGACATGCACAGAATGAAAAACTGTTTTTT.

The chain uses TRBV6-6 and TRBJ1-2, with D unresolved. V dropped 3 bases and J dropped 4 bases, with 18 bases sitting between them. The CDR3 has 16 residues. Germline V gene lookup returns CDR1 MNHNY and CDR2 SVGAGI (reference sequence). This CDR3 is CASSYRPAGSPYGYTF. CDR3 nucleotide sequence: TGTGCCAGCAGTTATAGGCCGGCAGGCTCTCCCTATGGCTACACCTTC.